The 7 T cell receptor beta chains below were found in one sample sequenced in a study of cytomegalovirus exposure and HLA in healthy donors. Some clones are missing from TCRdb's copy, which holds only in-frame ones; the method was immunoSEQ multiplex PCR. The repertoire has around 150,000 clones, about 80% of them found once; the top ten carry roughly 30%. Sequenced input: PBMCs. The receptors here all came from a man younger than 40 in good health and CMV-seropositive.

This chain uses TRBV30 with TRBJ2-3, with D possibly being TRBD2 (6 bases). Trimming took off 2 bases at V and 2 bases at J, with 14 bases between the two ends. The V gene's germline CDR1 is GTSNPN and CDR2 SVGIG (reference sequence). The CDR3 consists of 15 residues. The CDR3 loop reads CAWSPLGGYTDTQYF. CDR3 nucleotide sequence: TGTGCCTGGAGTCCCCTGGGGGGATACACAGATACGCAGTATTTT.

The V and J genes are TRBV10-3 and TRBJ2-1; D remains unclear. The V gene lost 0 bases and the J gene lost 0 bases, with 12 bases spanning the gap. The CDR3 sequence is 17 residues long. CDR1 and CDR2 (germline): ENHRY, SYGVKD. CDR3 sequence reads: CAISESVLRSSYNEQFF. CDR3 nucleotide sequence: TGTGCCATCAGTGAGTCTGTCCTGAGGAGCTCCTACAATGAGCAGTTCTTC.

The chain recombines TRBV2 with TRBJ2-2; the match to TRBD2 covers 7 bases. Germline lookup yields CDR1 SNHLY and CDR2 FYNNEI. This CDR3 has 15 amino acids. The junction had 9 bases not matched to a gene; V was cut back by 4 bases and J by 7 bases. The CDR3 spells CASSGEGIIGGELFF. The DNA of the CDR3 is TGTGCCAGCAGTGGGGAGGGTATTATAGGCGGGGAGCTGTTTTTT.

V is TRBV4-2 and J is TRBJ2-7; D is possibly TRBD1 (6 bases). There are 17 residues in the CDR3. Germline CDR1 LGHNA, CDR2 YNFKEQ. V was pared by 1 base and J by 5 bases, with 21 bases between. The CDR3 DNA reads as TGTGCCAGCAGCCAAGGGAGGAGACAGGTGACAGGAGACGAGCAGTACTTC. This encodes CASSQGRRQVTGDEQYF.

V usage is TRBV25-1 and J usage is TRBJ1-5; 8 bases line up with TRBD1. The V and J ends lost 6 bases and 3 bases, in that order; junction bases with no gene match: 10. The CDR3 sequence is 16 residues long. CDR1 and CDR2 (germline): MGHDK, SYGVNS. For the CDR3, the DNA is TGTGCCAGCAGCACTGGTGGACAGGGAATCAATCAGCCCCAGCATTTT. Its translation is CASSTGGQGINQPQHF. Variable domain in full (rest from reference TRBV25-1 and TRBJ1-5): EADIYQTPRYLVIGTGKKITLECSQTMGHDKMYWYQQDPGMELHLIHYSYGVNSTEKGDLSSESTVSRIRTEHFPLTLESARPSHTSQYLCASSTGGQGINQPQHFGDGTRLSIL.

The CDR3 DNA reads TGCGCCAGCAGCTTGGGAGGAGGGAACACTGAAGCTTTCTTT. Its protein is CASSLGGGNTEAFF. The chain couples TRBV5-1 to TRBJ1-1, with no clear D. This CDR3 is 14 amino acids long. The ends were cut back, 0 bases at V and 1 base at J, with 7 bases in the middle. Germline V gives CDR1 SGHRS, CDR2 YFSETQ.

The genes are TRBV11-2 and TRBJ2-1; 8 bases are a match to TRBD2. The CDR3 loop spans 15 amino acids. V shed 3 bases and J 3 bases; nucleotides not matched to a gene: 4. Germline CDR1 reads SGHAT; CDR2 reads FQNNGV. The chain's CDR3 is CASSFQRGYYNEQFF. DNA for the CDR3: TGTGCCAGCAGCTTTCAGCGGGGGTACTACAATGAGCAGTTCTTC.